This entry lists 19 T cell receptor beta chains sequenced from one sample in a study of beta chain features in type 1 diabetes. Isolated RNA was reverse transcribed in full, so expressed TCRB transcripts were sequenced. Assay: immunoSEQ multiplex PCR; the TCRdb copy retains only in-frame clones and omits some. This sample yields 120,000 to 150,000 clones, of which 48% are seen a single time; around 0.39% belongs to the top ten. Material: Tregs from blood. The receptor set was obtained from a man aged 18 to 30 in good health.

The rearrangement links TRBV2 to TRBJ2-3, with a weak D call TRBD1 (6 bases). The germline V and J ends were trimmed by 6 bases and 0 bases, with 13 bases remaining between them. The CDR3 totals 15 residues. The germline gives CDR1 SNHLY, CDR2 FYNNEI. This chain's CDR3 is CASSGGQTSTDTQYF. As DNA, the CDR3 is TGTGCCAGCAGCGGCGGACAGACCAGCACAGATACGCAGTATTTT.

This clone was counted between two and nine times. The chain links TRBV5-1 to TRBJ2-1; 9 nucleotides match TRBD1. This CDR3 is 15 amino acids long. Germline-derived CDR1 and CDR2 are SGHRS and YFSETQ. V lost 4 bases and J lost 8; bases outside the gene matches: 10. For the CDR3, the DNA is TGCGCCAGCAGCACGGACAGGGGACGCCTTGATGAGCAGTTCTTC. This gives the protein CASSTDRGRLDEQFF.

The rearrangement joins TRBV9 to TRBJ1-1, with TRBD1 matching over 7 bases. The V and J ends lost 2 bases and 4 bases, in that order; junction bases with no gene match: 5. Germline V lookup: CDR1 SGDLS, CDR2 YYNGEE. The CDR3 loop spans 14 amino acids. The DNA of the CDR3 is TGTGCCAGCAGCGTTAGGGGACAGAGCACTGAAGCTTTCTTT. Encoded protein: CASSVRGQSTEAFF. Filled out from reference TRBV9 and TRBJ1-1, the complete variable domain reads DSGVTQTPKHLITATGQRVTLRCSPRSGDLSVYWYQQSLDQGLQFLIQYYNGEERAKGNILERFSAQQFPDLHSELNLSSLELGDSALYFCASSVRGQSTEAFFGQGTRLTVV.

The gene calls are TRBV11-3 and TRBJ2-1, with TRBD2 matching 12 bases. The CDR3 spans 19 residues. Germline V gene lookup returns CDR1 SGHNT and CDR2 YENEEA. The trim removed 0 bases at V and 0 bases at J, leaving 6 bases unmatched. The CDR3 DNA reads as TGTGCCAGCAGCTTAGAGGTACTAGCGGGAGGTACCTCCTACAATGAGCAGTTCTTC. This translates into CASSLEVLAGGTSYNEQFF.

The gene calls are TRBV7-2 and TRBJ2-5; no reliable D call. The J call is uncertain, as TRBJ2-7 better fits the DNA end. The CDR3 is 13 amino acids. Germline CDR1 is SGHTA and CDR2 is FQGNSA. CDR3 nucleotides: TGTGCCAGCAGACTACAACCCTCCTACGAGCAGTACTTC. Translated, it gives CASRLQPSYEQYF.

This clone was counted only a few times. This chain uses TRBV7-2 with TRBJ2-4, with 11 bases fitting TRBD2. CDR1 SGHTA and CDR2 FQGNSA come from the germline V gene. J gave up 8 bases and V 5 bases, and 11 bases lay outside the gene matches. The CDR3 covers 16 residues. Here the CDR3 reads CASSVNSGGAGDIQYF. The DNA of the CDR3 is TGTGCCAGCAGCGTAAATAGCGGGGGGGCTGGAGACATTCAGTACTTC.

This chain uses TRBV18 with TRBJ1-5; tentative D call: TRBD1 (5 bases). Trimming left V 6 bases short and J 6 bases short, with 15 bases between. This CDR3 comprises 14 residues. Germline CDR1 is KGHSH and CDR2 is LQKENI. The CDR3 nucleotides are TGTGCCAGCTCCGGGGTTGGGGGGTTTCAGCCCCAGCATTTT. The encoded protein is CASSGVGGFQPQHF.

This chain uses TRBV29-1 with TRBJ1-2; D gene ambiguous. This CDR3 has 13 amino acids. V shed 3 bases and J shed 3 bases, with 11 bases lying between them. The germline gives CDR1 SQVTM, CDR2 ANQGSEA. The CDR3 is CSVDSPTDYGYTF. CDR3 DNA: TGCAGCGTTGACTCCCCCACGGACTATGGCTACACCTTC.

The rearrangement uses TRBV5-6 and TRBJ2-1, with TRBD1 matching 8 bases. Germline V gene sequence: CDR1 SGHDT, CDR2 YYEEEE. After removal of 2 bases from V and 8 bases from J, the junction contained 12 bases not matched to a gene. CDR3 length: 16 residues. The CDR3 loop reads CASSLISRQGIDEQFF. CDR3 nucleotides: TGTGCCAGCAGCTTAATAAGCAGACAGGGGATCGATGAGCAGTTCTTC.

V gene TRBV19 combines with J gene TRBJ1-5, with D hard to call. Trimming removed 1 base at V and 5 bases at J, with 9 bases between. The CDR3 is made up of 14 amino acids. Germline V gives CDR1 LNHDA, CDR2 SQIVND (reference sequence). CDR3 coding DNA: TGTGCCAGTAGTATAGTGGGGAGATATCAGCCCCAGCATTTT. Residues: CASSIVGRYQPQHF. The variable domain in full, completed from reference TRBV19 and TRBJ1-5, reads DGGITQSPKYLFRKEGQNVTLSCEQNLNHDAMYWYRQDPGQGLRLIYYSQIVNDFQKGDIAEGYSVSREKKESFPLTVTSAQKNPTAFYLCASSIVGRYQPQHFGDGTRLSIL.

Written as DNA, the CDR3 is TGTGCCAGTAGCAACGGGCTAGCGGCGGACATTCAGTACTTC. Its translation: CASSNGLAADIQYF. This chain links TRBV19 with TRBJ2-4, with 7 bases matching TRBD2. The length of the CDR3 is 14 residues. V gave up 6 bases and J gave up 8 bases; unmatched junction bases: 10. Per germline, CDR1 LNHDA and CDR2 SQIVND (reference sequence).

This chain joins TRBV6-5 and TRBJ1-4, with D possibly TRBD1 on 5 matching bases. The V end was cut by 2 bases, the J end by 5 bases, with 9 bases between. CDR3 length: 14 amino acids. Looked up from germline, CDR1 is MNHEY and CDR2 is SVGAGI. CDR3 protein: CASSYAGMNEKLFF. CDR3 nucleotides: TGTGCCAGCAGTTACGCAGGGATGAATGAAAAACTGTTTTTT.

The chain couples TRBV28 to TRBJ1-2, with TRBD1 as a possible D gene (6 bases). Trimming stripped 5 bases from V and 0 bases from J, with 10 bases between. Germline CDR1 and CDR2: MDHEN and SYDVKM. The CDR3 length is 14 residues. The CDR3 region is CASSPGQPNYGYTF. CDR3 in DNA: TGTGCCAGCAGTCCCGGACAGCCTAACTATGGCTACACCTTC.

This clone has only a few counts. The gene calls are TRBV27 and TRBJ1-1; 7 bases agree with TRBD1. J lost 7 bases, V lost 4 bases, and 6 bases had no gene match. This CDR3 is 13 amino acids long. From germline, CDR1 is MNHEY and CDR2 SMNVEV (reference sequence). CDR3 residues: CASSWYRGGEAFF. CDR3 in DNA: TGTGCCAGCAGTTGGTACAGGGGTGGTGAAGCTTTCTTT.

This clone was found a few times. In DNA form, the CDR3 reads TGTGCCAGCAGTTACCACAGGGACCAGTACTTC. Protein sequence: CASSYHRDQYF. This sequence joins TRBV6-6 and TRBJ2-7; the D gene is possibly TRBD1 (6 bases). The CDR3 spans 11 residues. Germline V gene sequence: CDR1 MNHNY, CDR2 SVGAGI (reference sequence). Trimming removed 2 bases from V and 10 bases from J, with 9 bases in between.

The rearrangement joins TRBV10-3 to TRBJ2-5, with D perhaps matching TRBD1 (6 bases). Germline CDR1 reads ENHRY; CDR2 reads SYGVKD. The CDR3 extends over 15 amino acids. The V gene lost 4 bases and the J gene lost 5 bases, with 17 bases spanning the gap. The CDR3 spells CAISGRQGIRETQYF. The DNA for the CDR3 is TGTGCCATCAGTGGTAGGCAGGGGATAAGGGAGACCCAGTACTTC.

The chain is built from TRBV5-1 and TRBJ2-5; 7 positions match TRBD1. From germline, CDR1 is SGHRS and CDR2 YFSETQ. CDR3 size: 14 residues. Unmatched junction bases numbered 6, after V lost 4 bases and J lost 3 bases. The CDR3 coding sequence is TGCGCCAGCAGCAACCCCGGGACAGAAGAGACCCAGTACTTC. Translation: CASSNPGTEETQYF.

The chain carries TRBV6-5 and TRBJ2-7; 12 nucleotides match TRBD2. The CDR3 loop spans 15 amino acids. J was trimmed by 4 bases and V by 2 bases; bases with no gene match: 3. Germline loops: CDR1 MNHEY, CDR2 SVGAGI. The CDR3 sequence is CASSYPGTSGYEQYF. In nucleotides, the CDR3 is TGTGCCAGCAGTTACCCCGGGACTAGCGGGTACGAGCAGTACTTC.

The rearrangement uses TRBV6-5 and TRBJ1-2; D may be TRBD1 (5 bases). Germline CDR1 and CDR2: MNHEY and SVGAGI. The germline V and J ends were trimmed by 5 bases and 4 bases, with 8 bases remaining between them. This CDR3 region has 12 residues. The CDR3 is CASSGRGYGYTF. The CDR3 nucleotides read TGTGCCAGCAGTGGGAGGGGCTATGGCTACACCTTC.